Sequencing of this T cell receptor (beta chain) was carried out in a study of regulatory T cells in long-lasting Graves disease. Findings of the study overall: Persistent Graves' patients showed a TCR diversity that was lower than that of newly diagnosed ones. Investigators studied peripheral blood only, not thyroid tissue.

The time point here: newly diagnosed GD, antithyroid drugs for less than 3 months. After RNA was extracted from PBMCs, the TCR library was made from it. CDR3 length: 17 amino acids. V was cut by 5 bases and J by 0 bases, with 19 bases left in between. The germline V gene has CDR1 SGHAT and CDR2 FQDESV (reference sequence). Construction of the TCR beta libraries employed iRepertoire HTBI primers in conjunction with Arm-PCR of CDR3 regions. TCRdb used MiXCR to reprocess the multiplex PCR reads, holding one entry per CDR3 protein. The sample yields under 450,000 distinct CDR3 sequences, 12% seen once. This clonotype has at least ten counts. Its antigen is not identified. The same data also contributed to another study, on T cells in Graves' hyperthyroidism and ophthalmopathy. That report adds: Criteria for exclusion of patients were uncontrolled infection, other autoimmune disease, pregnancy or lactation.

The chain is built from TRBV11-1 and TRBJ1-2, with D perhaps TRBD1 (5 bases). The sequence was collected from a woman aged 18-30 years with Graves disease. The material was peripheral blood mononuclear cells (PBMCs), obtained at new diagnosis, from a patient treated with antithyroid drugs. In DNA, the CDR3 is TGTGCCAGCAGCCACGGGACCGAATATAACGCTAACTATGGCTACACCTTC. Protein: CASSHGTEYNANYGYTF. The whole variable domain, remainder taken from reference TRBV11-1 and TRBJ1-2, is EAEVAQSPRYKITEKSQAVAFWCDPISGHATLYWYRQILGQGPELLVQFQDESVVDDSQLPKDRFSAERLKGVDSTLKIQPAELGDSAMYLCASSHGTEYNANYGYTFGSGTRLTVV.